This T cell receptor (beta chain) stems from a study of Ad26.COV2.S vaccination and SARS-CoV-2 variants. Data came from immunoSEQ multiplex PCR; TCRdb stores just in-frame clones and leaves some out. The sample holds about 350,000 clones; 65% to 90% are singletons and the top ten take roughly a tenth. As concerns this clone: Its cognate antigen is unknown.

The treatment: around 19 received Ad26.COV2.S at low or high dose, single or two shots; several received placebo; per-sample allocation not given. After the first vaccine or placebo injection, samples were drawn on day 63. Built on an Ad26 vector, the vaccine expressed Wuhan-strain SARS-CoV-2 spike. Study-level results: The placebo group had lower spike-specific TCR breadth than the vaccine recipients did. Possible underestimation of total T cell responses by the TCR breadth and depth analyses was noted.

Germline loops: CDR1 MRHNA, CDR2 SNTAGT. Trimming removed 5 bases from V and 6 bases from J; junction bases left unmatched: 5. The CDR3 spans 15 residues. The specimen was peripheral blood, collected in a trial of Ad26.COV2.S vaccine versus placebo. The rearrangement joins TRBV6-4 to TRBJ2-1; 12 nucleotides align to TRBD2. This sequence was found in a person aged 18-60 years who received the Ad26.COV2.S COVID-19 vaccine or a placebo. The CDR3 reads CASSSKTSGSNEQFF. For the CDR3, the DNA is TGTGCCAGCAGTTCGAAGACTAGCGGGAGCAATGAGCAGTTCTTC.